The next 22 T cell receptor beta chains were all read from a single sample in a study of CD8 T cells in ankylosing spondylitis. TCRdb called the 5' RACE reads again in MiXCR, with one record for every CDR3 protein. The sample yields under 300,000 distinct CDR3 sequences, 18% seen once. The source material was blood, either unsorted or a sorted T cell fraction (not recorded which). These receptors were taken from a male donor with ankylosing spondylitis or in good health (not recorded which).

This clonotype occurred many times. V is TRBV28 and J is TRBJ2-1; the D gene is possibly TRBD2 (5 bases). CDR3 length: 14 amino acids. Germline V lookup: CDR1 MDHEN, CDR2 SYDVKM. V was pared by 3 bases and J by 2 bases, with 8 bases between. The CDR3 sequence: CASSFGETYNEQFF. For the CDR3, the DNA is TGTGCCAGCAGTTTCGGGGAGACCTACAATGAGCAGTTCTTC.

The chain uses TRBV27 and TRBJ1-6; 11 bases fit TRBD1. Germline loops: CDR1 MNHEY, CDR2 SMNVEV (reference sequence). V shed 8 bases, J shed 6 bases, and the junction held 6 bases outside the gene matches. CDR3 length equals 15 residues. This CDR3 reads CASGDGTGGNSPLHF. The CDR3 coding sequence is TGTGCCAGCGGGGACGGGACAGGGGGTAATTCACCCCTCCACTTT.

V and J are TRBV12-3 or TRBV12-4 and TRBJ2-7; the D gene is possibly TRBD1 (5 bases). With 10 bases removed from V and 3 bases from J, the gap between germline ends came to 10 bases. This CDR3 contains 11 residues. Here the CDR3 reads CAIRQGYEQYF. CDR3 sequence (DNA): TGTGCCATTCGGCAGGGCTACGAGCAGTACTTC.

This clonotype appeared many times. The J gene is TRBJ1-1, the V gene TRBV3-1, with 9 nucleotides matching TRBD1. The germline gives CDR1 LGHDT, CDR2 YNNKEL (reference sequence). After removal of 0 bases from V and 1 base from J, the junction contained 6 bases not matched to a gene. The CDR3 covers 17 residues. The CDR3 sequence is CASSQDTGGGWNTEAFF. For the CDR3, the DNA is TGTGCCAGCAGCCAAGATACAGGGGGCGGTTGGAACACTGAAGCTTTCTTT.

This clonotype has a count of ten or more. The chain links TRBV9 to TRBJ1-2, with TRBD1 as a possible D gene (5 bases). Trimming pared 2 bases from V and 8 bases from J, leaving 16 bases between. Germline V CDR1 and CDR2: SGDLS, YYNGEE. This CDR3 spans 14 amino acids. CDR3 residues: CASSVGGGQAGYTF. The CDR3 bases are TGTGCCAGCAGCGTCGGGGGAGGGCAGGCGGGCTACACCTTC.

This clonotype was recorded at least ten times. The chain couples TRBV5-6 to TRBJ2-7, with TRBD1 matching over 7 bases. J was trimmed by 5 bases and V by 6 bases; bases with no gene match: 11. Germline assignment: CDR1 SGHDT and CDR2 YYEEEE. There are 14 residues in the CDR3. The CDR3: CASIPRGLDHEQYF. The CDR3 bases are TGTGCCAGCATTCCTAGGGGGCTAGATCACGAGCAGTACTTC.

This clonotype was seen a handful of times. The chain combines TRBV9 with TRBJ1-5; possibly TRBD1 for D (5 bases). This CDR3 is 14 amino acids long. Looked up from germline, CDR1 is SGDLS and CDR2 is YYNGEE. V lost 4 bases and J lost 6, with 14 bases in between. Here the CDR3 reads CASSPGGDGQPQHF. CDR3 nucleotide sequence: TGTGCCAGCAGCCCCGGGGGTGACGGTCAGCCCCAGCATTTT.

This clonotype has only a few counts. The CDR3 here is CALAERLAGGPIEQFF. The DNA for the CDR3 is TGTGCCCTGGCAGAGAGACTAGCGGGAGGGCCCATTGAGCAGTTCTTC. The chain uses TRBV30 and TRBJ2-1, with 14 bases aligning to TRBD2. Germline CDR1 reads GTSNPN; CDR2 reads SVGIG (reference sequence). The CDR3 sequence is 16 residues long. The V and J ends lost 8 bases and 9 bases, in that order; junction bases with no gene match: 15. The full variable domain, its missing parts supplied by reference TRBV30 and TRBJ2-1, is SQTIHQWPATLVQPVGSPLSLECTVEGTSNPNLYWYRQAAGRGLQLLFYSVGIGQISSEVPQNLSASRPQDRQFILSSKKLLLSDSGFYLCALAERLAGGPIEQFFGPGTRLTVL.

The rearrangement uses TRBV5-5 and TRBJ2-1, with TRBD2 matching 9 bases. V was pared by 3 bases and J by 0 bases, with 7 bases of the junction left unmatched. Germline V lookup: CDR1 SGHKS, CDR2 YYEKEE (reference sequence). CDR3 size: 17 residues. The CDR3 loop reads CASSSAGGAFSYNEQFF. In nucleotides, the CDR3 is TGTGCCAGCAGCTCGGCGGGAGGGGCGTTCTCCTACAATGAGCAGTTCTTC.

As to this clonotype: This may arise from a read error, as a much more abundant clone is one base away. The V gene is TRBV11-1, the J gene TRBJ2-5; D not certain. The germline V gene has CDR1 SGHAT and CDR2 FQDESV (reference sequence). The V end was cut by 1 base, the J end by 5 bases, with 5 bases between. This CDR3 comprises 12 residues. The CDR3 coding sequence is TGTGCCAGCAGCTTAGTGGTGGAGACCCAGTACTTC. Amino acid sequence: CASSLVVETQYF.

V and J are TRBV3-1 and TRBJ2-7; TRBD2 agrees at 10 bases. From germline, CDR1 is LGHDT and CDR2 YNNKEL (reference sequence). The CDR3 is 17 amino acids. Trimming took 0 bases from V and 5 from J; bases not matched to a gene: 10. The CDR3 sequence: CASSQDRASGSIHEQYF. The DNA of the CDR3 is TGTGCCAGCAGCCAAGATAGAGCTAGCGGGAGTATCCACGAGCAGTACTTC.

This clonotype was observed a handful of times. This chain connects TRBV7-9 to TRBJ2-1; D ambiguous. This CDR3 comprises 14 residues. CDR1 is SEHNR and CDR2 is FQNEAQ in the germline V gene (reference sequence). V was trimmed by 5 bases and J by 8 bases, leaving 16 bases between them. The CDR3 spells CASSHQARVDEQFF. The CDR3, as DNA: TGTGCCAGCAGCCACCAGGCAAGGGTGGATGAGCAGTTCTTC.

CDR3 region: CASGRSRVNTGELFF. The CDR3 nucleotides read TGTGCCAGCGGGCGGAGCAGGGTCAACACCGGGGAGCTGTTTTTT. V gene TRBV9 combines with J gene TRBJ2-2, with D possibly TRBD1 on 5 matching bases. The CDR3 is made up of 15 amino acids. V lost 7 bases and J lost 2, with 15 bases in between. Germline lookup yields CDR1 SGDLS and CDR2 YYNGEE. Drawing the rest from reference TRBV9 and TRBJ2-2, the complete variable domain is DSGVTQTPKHLITATGQRVTLRCSPRSGDLSVYWYQQSLDQGLQFLIQYYNGEERAKGNILERFSAQQFPDLHSELNLSSLELGDSALYFCASGRSRVNTGELFFGEGSRLTVL.

At least ten counts were recorded for this clonotype. V and J are TRBV20-1 and TRBJ2-2; 10 nucleotides match TRBD2. Germline CDR1 is DFQATT and CDR2 is SNEGSKA (reference sequence). The CDR3 totals 15 residues. V gave up 1 base and J gave up 3 bases; unmatched junction bases: 2. In nucleotides, the CDR3 is TGCAGTGCTAGAGGAGCGGGAGGGGACACCGGGGAGCTGTTTTTT. Translation: CSARGAGGDTGELFF.

This clonotype was seen only a few times. V and J are TRBV7-6 and TRBJ1-5, with D possibly matching TRBD1 (5 bases). The V and J ends lost 7 bases and 4 bases respectively, with 11 bases between them. There are 13 residues in the CDR3. The germline V gene has CDR1 SGHVS and CDR2 FNYEAQ. CDR3 coding DNA: TGTGCCAGCAACAACGGGGGAAATCAGCCCCAGCATTTT. Translating it yields CASNNGGNQPQHF.

V usage is TRBV20-1 and J usage is TRBJ2-1; 9 bases agree with TRBD2. CDR3 size: 18 residues. The V gene's germline CDR1 is DFQATT and CDR2 SNEGSKA (reference sequence). After removal of 0 bases from V and 7 bases from J, the junction contained 16 bases not matched to a gene. The CDR3, as DNA: TGCAGTGCTAGAGATCCGGGGATAGCGGGAGTCCAGGGTAATGAGCAGTTCTTC. The encoded protein is CSARDPGIAGVQGNEQFF.

This clonotype has ten or more counts. The J gene is TRBJ1-5, the V gene TRBV6-1; 11 bases agree with TRBD1. J lost 4 bases, V lost 7 bases, and 12 bases had no gene match. The length of the CDR3 is 17 residues. Germline V lookup: CDR1 MNHNS, CDR2 SASEGT. CDR3 nucleotide sequence: TGTGCCAGCACCTTTCCCCGGGACAGGGGGGCGAATCAGCCCCAGCATTTT. The encoded protein is CASTFPRDRGANQPQHF.

This rearrangement joins TRBV29-1 to TRBJ2-2; no definite D call. Germline CDR1 reads SQVTM; CDR2 reads ANQGSEA. The CDR3 totals 15 residues. V was trimmed by 3 bases and J by 1 base, leaving 12 bases between them. CDR3 in DNA: TGCAGCGTTGAGAGGTTGGACGGGAACACCGGGGAGCTGTTTTTT. Its translation is CSVERLDGNTGELFF.

This clonotype was counted at least ten times. This sequence joins TRBV29-1 and TRBJ2-1; either TRBD1 or TRBD2 may fit D (6 bases each). Germline V gives CDR1 SQVTM, CDR2 ANQGSEA. CDR3 size: 16 residues. Trimming took 1 base from V and 7 from J, leaving 20 bases between them. CDR3 sequence: CSVEAWGEPRGNEQFF. The DNA of the CDR3 is TGCAGCGTTGAAGCTTGGGGGGAACCCAGGGGTAATGAGCAGTTCTTC.

With respect to this clonotype: This may arise from a read error, as a much more abundant clone is one base away. The chain has TRBV4-3 and TRBJ2-1, with 8 nucleotides matching TRBD1. V was pared by 3 bases and J by 4 bases, with 2 bases of the junction left unmatched. This CDR3 has 14 amino acids. The germline gives CDR1 LGHNA, CDR2 YSLEER. The CDR3 nucleotides are TGCGCCAGCAGCCAGGACAGGGAATACAATGAGCAGTTCTTC. This gives the protein CASSQDREYNEQFF.

This clonotype came up a few times. The chain combines TRBV7-6 with TRBJ2-2; 11 positions match TRBD2. Germline lookup yields CDR1 SGHVS and CDR2 FNYEAQ. With V trimmed by 0 bases and J by 4 bases, 10 bases remained unmatched. This CDR3 is built from 19 residues. CDR3 in amino acids: CASSLASGRALDGTGELFF. The DNA for the CDR3 is TGTGCCAGCAGCTTAGCTAGCGGGAGGGCCCTCGATGGCACCGGGGAGCTGTTTTTT.

The chain combines TRBV9 with TRBJ1-1, with unresolved D. This CDR3 is built from 13 residues. V was clipped by 1 base and J by 0 bases, with 4 bases between them. Germline CDR1 SGDLS, CDR2 YYNGEE. This CDR3 reads CASSVLLNTEAFF. The CDR3, as DNA: TGTGCCAGCAGCGTACTGTTGAACACTGAAGCTTTCTTT.